The clone carrying this T cell receptor (beta chain) was seen a few times. For the second PCR, which ran for about 6 to 11 cycles, a sample-barcoded 5' primer and a J-beta primer mix were used. Every cDNA molecule bore a tag from a template-switch adaptor containing 12 random nucleotides. TCRdb analysed the 5' RACE reads with MiXCR anew, one entry per CDR3 protein. The sample has approximately 580,000 distinct CDR3 sequences, 24% seen once. This sample is part of a study of blood T cells in healthy people across ages. Every donor contributed roughly 10 milliliters of peripheral blood by blood draw. Extracted total RNA amounted to at least 6 micrograms for each sample. Germline assignment: CDR1 PRHDT and CDR2 FYEKMQ (reference sequence). Trimming took off 10 bases at V and 9 bases at J, with 19 bases between the two ends. CDR3 length equals 13 residues. Separately, the same data were catalogued under a study of T cells of mothers and their children.

Sequences were obtained from blood. This TCR derives from a boy between 10 and 17 years old in good health. V usage is TRBV13 and J usage is TRBJ2-1; D call uncertain. The CDR3 nucleotides are TGTGCCATCCAACTCCTCCCTTTACCTGAGCAGTTCTTC. Its translation: CAIQLLPLPEQFF.